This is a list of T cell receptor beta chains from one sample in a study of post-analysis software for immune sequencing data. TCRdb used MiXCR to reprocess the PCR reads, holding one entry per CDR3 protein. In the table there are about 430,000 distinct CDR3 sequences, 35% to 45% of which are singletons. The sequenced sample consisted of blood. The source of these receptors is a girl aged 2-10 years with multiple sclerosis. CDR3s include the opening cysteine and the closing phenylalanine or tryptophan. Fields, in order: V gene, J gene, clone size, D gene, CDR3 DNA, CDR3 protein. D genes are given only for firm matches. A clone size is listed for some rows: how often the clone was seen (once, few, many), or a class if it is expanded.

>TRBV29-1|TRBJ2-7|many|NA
TGCAGCGCCAAGGAGCAGGGCATGCCTTACGAGCAGTACTTC
CSAKEQGMPYEQYF
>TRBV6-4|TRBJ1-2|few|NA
TGTGCCAGCAGCGAAACAGTGGATAGGGTTCATGGCTACACCTTC
CASSETVDRVHGYTF
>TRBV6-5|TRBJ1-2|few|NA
TGTGCCAGCACTAGGGGTCTCGGCTACACCTTC
CASTRGLGYTF
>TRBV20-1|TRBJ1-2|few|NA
TGCAGTGCGAAAGACATGATAGGCTACACCTTC
CSAKDMIGYTF
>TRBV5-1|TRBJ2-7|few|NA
TGCGCCAGCAGCTTGGGGATAATCTACGAGCAGTACTTC
CASSLGIIYEQYF
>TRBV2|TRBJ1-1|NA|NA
TGTGCCAGCAGAGCGCAGGGTCGTTCGGGAGCTTTCTTT
CASRAQGRSGAFF
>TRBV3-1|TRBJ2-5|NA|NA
TGTGCCAGCAGCCAAGATGCGGGGCGAAATGAGCAGTACTTC
CASSQDAGRNEQYF
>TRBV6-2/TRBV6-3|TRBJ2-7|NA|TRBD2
TGTGCCAGCAGTTATACCCGAAGCGGGGGGAGCTACGAGCAGTACTTC
CASSYTRSGGSYEQYF
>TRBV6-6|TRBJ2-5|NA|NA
TGTGCCAGCAGGTCAGGGTCGGAGACCCAGTACTTC
CASRSGSETQYF
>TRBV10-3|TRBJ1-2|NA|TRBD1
TGTGCCATCAGGGCCGTGACAGGGAGTGGCTACACCTTC
CAIRAVTGSGYTF
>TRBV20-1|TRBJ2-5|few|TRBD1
TGCAGTGCTAGGACAGGGGGGACCCAGTACTTC
CSARTGGTQYF
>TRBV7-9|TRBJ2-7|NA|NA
TGTGCCAGCAGCTTTCCTTCGGGCGGGCGGATATACGAGCAGTACTTC
CASSFPSGGRIYEQYF
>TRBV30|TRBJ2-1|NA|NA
TGTGCCTGGAGGCCCCTTAGGAGGCAGGGATTGAGGGAGCAGTTCTTC
CAWRPLRRQGLREQFF
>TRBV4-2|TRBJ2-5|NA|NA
TGTGCCAGCAGCCAAGATTATGCCAATAAAGAGACCCAGTACTTC
CASSQDYANKETQYF
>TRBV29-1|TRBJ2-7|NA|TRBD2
TGCAGCGTCCAAAGAGGGTTGCGGGAGGACGAGCAGTACTTC
CSVQRGLREDEQYF
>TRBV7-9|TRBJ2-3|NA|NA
TGTGCCAGCAGCTCAACCTCGGGGGGCACGCAGTATTTT
CASSSTSGGTQYF